This T cell receptor (beta chain) was captured in a study of response to subunit inactivated influenza vaccine. Overall study results and limits: There was a suggestion from the authors that each seasonal influenza vaccination recruits few new T cells.

TCRdb itself ran the RT-PCR reads through MiXCR, one entry per CDR3 protein. The data show hundreds of thousands of distinct CDR3 sequences, with about 15% seen just once and roughly 3.1% held by the top ten. Concerning this clonotype: The antigen remains unidentified.

V lost 5 bases and J 7 bases, leaving 14 bases between the germline ends. Germline V gene data show CDR1 as SGHAT and CDR2 as FQNNGV. The CDR3 extends over 14 amino acids. Sequencing was performed on CD4+ T cells sorted from PBMCs, taken approximately 25 months after vaccination. The TCR comes from a man aged 50-75 years who received an inactivated influenza vaccine. The rearrangement joins TRBV11-2 to TRBJ2-2, with D possibly matching TRBD1 (5 bases). CDR3 sequence reads: CASSLQTDNGELFF. The DNA for the CDR3 is TGTGCCAGCAGCCTCCAGACGGACAACGGGGAGCTGTTTTTT.